The clone carrying this T cell receptor beta chain was picked up a small number of times. Its antigen remains unidentified. The data were obtained in a study of T cells in Graves' hyperthyroidism and ophthalmopathy. The study, taken as a whole, reports: It was a median around 6 months before onset that the model predicted ophthalmopathy.

There were TCR beta CDR3 regions amplified from RNA transcripts. When the TCR CDR3 underwent first-round RT-PCR, the HTBI primer set was used. TCRdb itself ran the multiplex PCR reads through MiXCR, one entry per CDR3 protein. The table lists some 620,000 distinct CDR3 sequences, under 20% of them singletons, with over 3.5% in the top ten. CDR3 length: 13 amino acids. In germline, CDR1 is MDHEN, CDR2 SYDVKM. V was clipped by 3 bases and J by 9 bases; unmatched bases: 5. Diagnoses were established using clinical symptoms, serum thyroxine and TRAb, thyroid ultrasound and orbital computed tomography. The chain links TRBV28 to TRBJ1-5; 7 bases align to TRBD1. Sample: blood. The receptor comes from a woman under 40 with Graves' hyperthyroidism. In DNA, the CDR3 is TGTGCCAGCAGTTTGACAGGGAATTGGCCCCAGCATTTT. It yields the protein CASSLTGNWPQHF.